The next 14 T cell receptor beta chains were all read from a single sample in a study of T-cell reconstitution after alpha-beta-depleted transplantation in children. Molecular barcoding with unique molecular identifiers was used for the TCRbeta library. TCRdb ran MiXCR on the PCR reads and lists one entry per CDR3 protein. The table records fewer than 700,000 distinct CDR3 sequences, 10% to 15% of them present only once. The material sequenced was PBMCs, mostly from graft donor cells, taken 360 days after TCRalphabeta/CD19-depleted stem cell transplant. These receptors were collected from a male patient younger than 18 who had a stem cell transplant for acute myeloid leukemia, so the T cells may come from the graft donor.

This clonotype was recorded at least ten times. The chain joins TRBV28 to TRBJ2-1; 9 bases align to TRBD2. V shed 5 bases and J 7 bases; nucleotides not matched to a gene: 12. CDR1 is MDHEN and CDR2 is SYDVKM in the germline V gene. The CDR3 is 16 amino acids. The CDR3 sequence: CASSLPRVTSGNEQFF. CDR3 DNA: TGTGCCAGCAGTCTTCCGAGGGTGACTAGCGGAAATGAGCAGTTCTTC.

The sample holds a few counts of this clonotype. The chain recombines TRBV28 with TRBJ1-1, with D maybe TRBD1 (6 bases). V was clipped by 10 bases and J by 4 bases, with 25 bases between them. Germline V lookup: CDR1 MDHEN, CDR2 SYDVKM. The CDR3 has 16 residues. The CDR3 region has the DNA TGTGCCACCGAGTCGTCGGGGGCCCCGTCGCCCACTGAAGCTTTCTTT. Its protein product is CATESSGAPSPTEAFF.

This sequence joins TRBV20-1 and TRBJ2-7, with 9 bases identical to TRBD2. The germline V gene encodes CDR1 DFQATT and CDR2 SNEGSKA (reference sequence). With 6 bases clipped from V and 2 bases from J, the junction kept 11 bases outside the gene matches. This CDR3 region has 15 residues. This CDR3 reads CSATGRAGGTYEQYF. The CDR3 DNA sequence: TGCAGTGCCACAGGTAGAGCGGGAGGTACCTACGAGCAGTACTTC.

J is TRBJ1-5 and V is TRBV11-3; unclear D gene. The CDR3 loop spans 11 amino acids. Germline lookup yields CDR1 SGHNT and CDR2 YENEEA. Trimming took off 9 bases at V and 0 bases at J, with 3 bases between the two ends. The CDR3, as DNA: TGTGCCAGAAATAGCAATCAGCCCCAGCATTTT. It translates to CARNSNQPQHF.

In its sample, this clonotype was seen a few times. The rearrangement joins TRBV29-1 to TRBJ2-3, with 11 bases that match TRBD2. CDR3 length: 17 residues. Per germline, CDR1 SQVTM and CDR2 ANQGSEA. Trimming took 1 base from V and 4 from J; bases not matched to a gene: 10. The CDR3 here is CSVEGHRTSGSSDTQYF. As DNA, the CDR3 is TGCAGCGTTGAAGGACACCGCACTAGCGGGAGCTCAGATACGCAGTATTTT.

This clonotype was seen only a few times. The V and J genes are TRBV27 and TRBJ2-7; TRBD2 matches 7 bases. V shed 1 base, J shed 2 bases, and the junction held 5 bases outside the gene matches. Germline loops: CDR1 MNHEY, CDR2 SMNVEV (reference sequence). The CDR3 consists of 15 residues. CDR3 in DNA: TGTGCCAGCAGTTTATTGGGAGGGCAGACCTACGAGCAGTACTTC. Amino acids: CASSLLGGQTYEQYF.

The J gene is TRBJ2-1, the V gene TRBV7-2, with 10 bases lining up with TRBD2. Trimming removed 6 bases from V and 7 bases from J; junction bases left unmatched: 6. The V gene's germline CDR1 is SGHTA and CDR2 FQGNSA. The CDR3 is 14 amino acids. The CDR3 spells CASRGLARRNEQFF. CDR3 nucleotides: TGTGCCAGCAGGGGACTAGCGCGGAGGAATGAGCAGTTCTTC.

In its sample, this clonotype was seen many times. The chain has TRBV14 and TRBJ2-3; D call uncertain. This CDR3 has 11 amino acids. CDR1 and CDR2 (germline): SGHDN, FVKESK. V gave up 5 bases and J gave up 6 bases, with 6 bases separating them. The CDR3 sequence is CASSGSDTQYF. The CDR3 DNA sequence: TGTGCCAGCAGCGGCAGCGATACGCAGTATTTT.

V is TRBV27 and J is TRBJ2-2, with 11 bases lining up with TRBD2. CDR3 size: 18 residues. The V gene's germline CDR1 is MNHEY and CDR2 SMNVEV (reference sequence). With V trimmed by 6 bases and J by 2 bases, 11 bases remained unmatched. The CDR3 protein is CASSLHSGTSGNTGELFF. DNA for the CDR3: TGTGCCAGCAGCCTTCACTCCGGGACTAGCGGTAACACCGGGGAGCTGTTTTTT.

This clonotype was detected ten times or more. The CDR3 sequence: CASSGVRGQWNEQFF. DNA for the CDR3: TGTGCCAGCAGTGGAGTCAGGGGGCAGTGGAATGAGCAGTTCTTC. The chain couples TRBV28 to TRBJ2-1; 8 nucleotides agree with TRBD1. With 5 bases clipped from V and 7 bases from J, the junction kept 10 bases outside the gene matches. Germline assignment: CDR1 MDHEN and CDR2 SYDVKM. This CDR3 comprises 15 residues.

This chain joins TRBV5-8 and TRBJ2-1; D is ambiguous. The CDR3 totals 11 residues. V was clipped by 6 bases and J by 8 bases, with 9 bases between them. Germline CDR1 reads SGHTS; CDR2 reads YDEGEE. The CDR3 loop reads CASNRPDEQFF. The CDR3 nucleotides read TGTGCCAGCAATCGGCCGGATGAGCAGTTCTTC. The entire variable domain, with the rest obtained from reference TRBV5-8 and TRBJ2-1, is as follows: EAGVTQSPTHLIKTRGQQATLRCSPISGHTSVYWYQQALGLGLQFLLWYDEGEERNRGNFPPRFSGRQFPNYSSELNVNALELEDSALYLCASNRPDEQFFGPGTRLTVL.

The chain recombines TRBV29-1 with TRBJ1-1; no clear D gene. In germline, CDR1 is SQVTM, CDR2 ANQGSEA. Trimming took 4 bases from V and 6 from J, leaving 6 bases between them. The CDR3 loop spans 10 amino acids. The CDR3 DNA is TGCAGCGTTGGGAGGTCTGAAGCTTTCTTT. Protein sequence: CSVGRSEAFF. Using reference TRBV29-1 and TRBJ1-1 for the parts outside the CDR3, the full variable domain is SAVISQKPSRDICQRGTSLTIQCQVDSQVTMMFWYRQQPGQSLTLIATANQGSEATYESGFVIDKFPISRPNLTFSTLTVSNMSPEDSSIYLCSVGRSEAFFGQGTRLTVV.

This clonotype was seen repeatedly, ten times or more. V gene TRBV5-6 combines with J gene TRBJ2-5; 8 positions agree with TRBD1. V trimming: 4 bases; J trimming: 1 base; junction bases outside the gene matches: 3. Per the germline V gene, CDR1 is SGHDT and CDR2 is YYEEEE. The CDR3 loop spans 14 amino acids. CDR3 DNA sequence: TGTGCCAGCAGCCAACAGGGGGGCCAAGAGACCCAGTACTTC. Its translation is CASSQQGGQETQYF.

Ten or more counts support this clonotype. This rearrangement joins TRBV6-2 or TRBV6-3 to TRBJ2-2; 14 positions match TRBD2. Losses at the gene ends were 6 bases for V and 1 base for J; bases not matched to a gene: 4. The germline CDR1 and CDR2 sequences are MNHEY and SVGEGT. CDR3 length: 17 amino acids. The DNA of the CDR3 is TGTGCCAGCAGATTAGGACTAGCGGGAGGGAACACCGGGGAGCTGTTTTTT. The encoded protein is CASRLGLAGGNTGELFF.